Here is one TCR delta chain with its context. This clone has more than one count but fewer than ten. Its antigen is currently not known. The input lacks base qualities; no much larger clone sits a single base away. This entry is derived from a study of Vδ1+ human thymocytes (dated 2018 in TCRdb). Study-level background: As a data resource, the study described the mRNA-level TRG and TRD CDR3 repertoires of highly purified Vdelta1+ thymocytes obtained from young children. The multiplex-based CDR3 amplicon strategy had previously been validated against 5'RACE-based CDR3 amplicon generation methods. General conclusions and limits of the study: Because no clustering by age or sex was seen, donors were not stratified by age or sex in the analyses. Around 22% of thymic TRD sequences were found to be Vdelta2 (and few were Vdelta3) despite high sort purity, in contrast to peripheral blood Vdelta1+ controls. The authors advised highly purified populations and single-cell validation, since unexpected Vdelta2 sequences could cause misinterpretation of bulk repertoire data. Many TRG clonotypes were shared between donors (up to roughly 6.9x10^3), whereas TRD repertoires were essentially private (max about 120 shared). Unlike the oligoclonal repertoires in peripheral blood, the thymic TRG and TRD repertoires appeared highly polyclonal, with Gaussian CDR3 length distributions.

RNA was extracted with the RNeasy mini kit and reverse transcribed using Superscript III. CDR3 amplicons were produced by multiplex PCR using pooled V-gene forward primers and a constant-region reverse primer with Illumina adaptor overhangs. After gel purification, the amplicons were indexed with Nextera index primers during approximately 8 additional PCR cycles and then purified using AMPure XP beads. Sequencing of the libraries was done on an Illumina MiSeq using paired-end 250 bp reads, dual indexing and an approximately 20% PhiX spike-in. From the authors' description of their analysis: FastQC was used to check read quality, and ea-utils fastq-join was used to merge TRG read pairs. IMGT/HighV-QUEST was used to annotate sequences, retaining only productive sequences with an unambiguous V-gene assignment, and each clonotype was defined by an identical CDR3 sequence. For downstream analysis, the tools were VDJtools 1.1.1, tcR 2.2.3, Treemap and vegan Shannon diversity in R 3.4.4. TCRdb called clones anew from the public reads via CATT; matching DNA rows were later pooled. It is TCRdb's table, rather than the study itself, that gives the V and J calls and clone size. Across this sample there are about 25,000 delta-chain clones, with about 7% seen only once. Approximately 1% of the sample rests with the top ten.

At the junction V is shortened by 0 bases and J by 3 bases; bases outside the gene matches: 19. CDR1 and CDR2 (TSWWSYY, QGS) derive from the germline V gene. The CDR3 contains 20 residues, cysteine and phenylalanine counted. Just the 60-base CDR3 DNA is kept, in frame starting at base 1. Thymic samples were depleted of alphabeta T cells, then CD3+ TCRVdelta1+ TCRVdelta2- thymocytes were FACS-sorted. The purity of the sorted Vdelta1+ thymocytes was between about 97% and 99.6%. The thymic specimens were obtained from 8 paediatric patients who were undergoing corrective cardiac surgery and ranged in age from 5 days to 15 months. The thymic tissue was dispersed, and mononuclear cells were isolated using a Histopaque-1077 density gradient. The staining antibodies were anti-TCRVdelta1 clone TS8.2, anti-TCRVdelta2 clone B6, anti-CD3 clone HIT3a and anti-TCRalphabeta clone IP26.

This receptor was taken from a girl under two years old who had congenital heart surgery. The sequence is built from TRDV1 and TRDJ1; 7 junctional bases match TRDD3. Sequenced: Vdelta1+ gamma-delta thymocytes from the thymus. Reading the label with the study, this specimen's cell subset or site is: FACS-sorted CD3+ TCRalphabeta- TCRVdelta1+ TCRVdelta2- thymocytes. The CDR3 corresponds to CALGELKDIGDKRFADKLIF. The bases are TGTGCTCTTGGGGAACTAAAAGATATTGGGGATAAACGCTTCGCCGATAAACTCATCTTT.